These 8 T cell receptor beta chains came from one sample sequenced in a study of T cell repertoires in aging, cancer and after chemotherapy (dated by TCRdb to the late 2010s). TCR beta rearrangements were amplified from genomic DNA isolated from peripheral blood, not from sorted cells or RNA. Sequencing was performed on an Illumina MiSeq. Using a mixed TRB-A/B primer pool, multiplex touch-down PCR amplified rearranged TRB sequences covering the V, D and J segments. The public reads were quality trimmed at Q25 with fastp and then assembled into clones with MiXCR by TCRdb, keeping productive beta chains. Identical CDR3 protein sequences are pooled into one entry, listed with their most common genes and DNA. This sample comprises over a thousand distinct CDR3 sequences, around a quarter of them detected only once. Roughly 45% of the sample rests with the top ten. Input material: blood. These receptors all stem from a human donor with a solid tumor.

The chain combines TRBV20-1 with TRBJ2-1; 9 nucleotides line up with TRBD2. V shed 5 bases, J shed 4 bases, and the junction held 6 bases outside the gene matches. The CDR3 is 14 residues long. The germline CDR1 and CDR2 sequences are DFQATT and SNEGSKA (reference sequence). The CDR3 coding sequence is TGCAGTGCTCCCCGGCGGGGGGGTTACAATGAGCAGTTCTTC. The encoded protein is CSAPRRGGYNEQFF.

The chain uses TRBV11-2 and TRBJ2-4, with a possible D match to TRBD1 (5 bases). The CDR3 consists of 14 residues. Per germline, CDR1 SGHAT and CDR2 FQNNGV. V was pared by 4 bases and J by 7 bases, with 14 bases between. This CDR3 is CASSSIGHGNIQYF. The CDR3, as DNA: TGTGCCAGCAGCTCTATCGGACATGGGAACATTCAGTACTTC.

This clonotype is medium-sized in the sample. This chain joins TRBV15 and TRBJ1-4, with D possibly TRBD1 on 5 matching bases. This CDR3 comprises 14 residues. Germline V gene data show CDR1 as LNHNV and CDR2 as YYDKDF (reference sequence). Trimming cost V 5 bases and J 8 bases, with 15 bases left between them. This chain's CDR3 is CATSAQGNGEKLFF. The CDR3 DNA reads as TGTGCCACCAGCGCCCAGGGAAACGGAGAAAAACTGTTTTTT. Based on the CDR3 plus reference TRBV15 and TRBJ1-4, the full variable domain is DAMVIQNPRYQVTQFGKPVTLSCSQTLNHNVMYWYQQKSSQAPKLLFHYYDKDFNNEADTPDNFQSRRPNTSFCFLDIRSPGLGDTAMYLCATSAQGNGEKLFFGSGTQLSVL.

For this clonotype: Its ends do not fully match the called genes, so a read error is possible. The V call is TRBV27, the J call TRBJ2-5, with 8 bases fitting TRBD2. CDR3 length: 16 residues. CDR1 and CDR2 from the germline V gene are MNHEY and SMNVEV (reference sequence). The CDR3 nucleotides read TGTGCCAGCATTTTAGGTACTAGCGGCCACCAAGAGACCCAGTACTTC. It yields the protein CASILGTSGHQETQYF.

The chain couples TRBV12-3 or TRBV12-4 to TRBJ2-6, with 8 bases identical to TRBD2. J gave up 0 bases and V 6 bases, and 7 bases lay outside the gene matches. This CDR3 region has 17 residues. The CDR3 nucleotides read TGTGCCAGCAGGCCTGCTAGCGGGCGCTCTGGGGCCAACGTCCTGACTTTC. It translates to CASRPASGRSGANVLTF.

V and J are TRBV7-2 and TRBJ2-2, with no clear D. Germline V gene lookup returns CDR1 SGHTA and CDR2 FQGNSA. Trimming removed 4 bases from V and 6 bases from J, with 9 bases in between. This CDR3 region has 13 residues. CDR3 DNA sequence: TGTGCCAGCAGCTCAACTCGGGCCGGGGAGCTGTTTTTT. Protein: CASSSTRAGELFF.

On this clonotype itself: A much larger clonotype is one base distant, so this may be a read error. This chain links TRBV20-1 with TRBJ2-7; D might be TRBD2 (6 bases). Germline CDR1 reads DFQATT; CDR2 reads SNEGSKA (reference sequence). This CDR3 contains 13 residues. The CDR3 region is CCARSLEGGEQYF. The DNA for the CDR3 is TGCTGTGCTAGGTCGCTAGAGGGAGGCGAGCAGTACTTC.

With respect to this clonotype: Being one base from a much bigger clone, this may be a read error. The chain recombines TRBV5-1 with TRBJ1-2; D is undetermined. The CDR3 is 15 amino acids. The germline gives CDR1 SGHRS, CDR2 YFSETQ. CDR3 region: CARSWMSGPNYGYTF. The CDR3 DNA reads as TGCGCCAGAAGCTGGATGAGCGGTCCTAACTATGGCTACACCTTC.